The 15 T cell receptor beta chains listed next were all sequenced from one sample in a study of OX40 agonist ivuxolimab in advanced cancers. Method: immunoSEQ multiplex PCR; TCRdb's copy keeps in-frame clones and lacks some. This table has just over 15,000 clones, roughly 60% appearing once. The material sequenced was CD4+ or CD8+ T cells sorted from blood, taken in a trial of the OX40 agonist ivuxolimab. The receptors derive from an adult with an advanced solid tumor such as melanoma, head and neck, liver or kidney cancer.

CDR3 coding DNA: TGCGCCAGCAGCGGATGGGCGGGGGTCTTAGGGACCCAGTACTTC. The encoded protein is CASSGWAGVLGTQYF. This chain uses TRBV4-1 with TRBJ2-5, with 7 bases matching TRBD2. The CDR3 has 15 amino acids. V gave up 5 bases and J gave up 7 bases; unmatched junction bases: 13. Germline loops: CDR1 MGHRA, CDR2 YSYEKL.

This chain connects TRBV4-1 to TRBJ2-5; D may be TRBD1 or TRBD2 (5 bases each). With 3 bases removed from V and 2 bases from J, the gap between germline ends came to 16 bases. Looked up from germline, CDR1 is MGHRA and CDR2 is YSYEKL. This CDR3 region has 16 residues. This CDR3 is CASSHVPGRAQETQYF. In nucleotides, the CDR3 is TGCGCCAGCAGCCACGTACCGGGACGGGCGCAAGAGACCCAGTACTTC.

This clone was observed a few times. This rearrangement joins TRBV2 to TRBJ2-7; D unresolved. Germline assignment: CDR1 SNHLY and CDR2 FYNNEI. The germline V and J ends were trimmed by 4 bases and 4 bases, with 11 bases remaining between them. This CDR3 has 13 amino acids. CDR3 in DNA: TGTGCCAGCAGTGGGGCTAGATGGTACGAGCAGTACTTC. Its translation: CASSGARWYEQYF.

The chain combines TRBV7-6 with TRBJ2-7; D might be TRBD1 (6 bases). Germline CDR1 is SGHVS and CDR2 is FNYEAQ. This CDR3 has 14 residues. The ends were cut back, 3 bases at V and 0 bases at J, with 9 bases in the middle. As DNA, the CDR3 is TGTGCCAGCAGCTTTGCAGGGGACTCCTACGAGCAGTACTTC. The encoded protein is CASSFAGDSYEQYF. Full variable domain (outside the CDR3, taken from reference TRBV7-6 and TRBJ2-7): GAGVSQSPRYKVTKRGQDVALRCDPISGHVSLYWYRQALGQGPEFLTYFNYEAQQDKSGLPNDRFSAERPEGSISTLTIQRTEQRDSAMYRCASSFAGDSYEQYFGPGTRLTVT.

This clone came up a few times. CDR3 region: CASRALAGAHYNEQFF. CDR3 DNA: TGTGCCAGCAGGGCTCTAGCGGGGGCCCATTACAATGAGCAGTTCTTC. J is TRBJ2-1 and V is TRBV4-2; TRBD2 aligns across 10 bases. CDR3 length: 16 amino acids. V was pared by 6 bases and J by 4 bases, with 9 bases of the junction left unmatched. Germline loops: CDR1 LGHNA, CDR2 YNFKEQ.

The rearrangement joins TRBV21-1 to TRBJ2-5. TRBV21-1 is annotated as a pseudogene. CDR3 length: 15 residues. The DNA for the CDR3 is TGTGCCAGCAGCAATCCGGCCAACTACCAAGAGACCCAGTACTTC. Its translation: CASSNPANYQETQYF.

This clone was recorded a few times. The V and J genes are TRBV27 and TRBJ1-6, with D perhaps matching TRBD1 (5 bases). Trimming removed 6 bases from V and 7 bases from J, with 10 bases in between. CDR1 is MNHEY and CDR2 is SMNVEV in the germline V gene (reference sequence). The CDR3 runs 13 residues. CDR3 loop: CASRLGTNSPLHF. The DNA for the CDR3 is TGTGCCAGCAGACTGGGGACCAATTCACCCCTCCACTTT.

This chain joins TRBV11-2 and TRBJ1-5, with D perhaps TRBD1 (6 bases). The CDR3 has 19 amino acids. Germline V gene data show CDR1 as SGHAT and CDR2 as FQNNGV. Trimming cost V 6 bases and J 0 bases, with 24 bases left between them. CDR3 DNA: TGTGCCAGCAGACTACCCACAGGGCCCTATCACTATAGCAATCAGCCCCAGCATTTT. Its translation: CASRLPTGPYHYSNQPQHF.

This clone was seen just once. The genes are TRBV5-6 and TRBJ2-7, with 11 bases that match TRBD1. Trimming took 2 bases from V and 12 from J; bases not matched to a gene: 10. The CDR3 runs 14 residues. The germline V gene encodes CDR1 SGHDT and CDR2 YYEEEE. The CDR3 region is CASSFGTGGTLGYF. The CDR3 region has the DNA TGTGCCAGCAGCTTCGGGACAGGGGGGACCCTGGGGTACTTC.

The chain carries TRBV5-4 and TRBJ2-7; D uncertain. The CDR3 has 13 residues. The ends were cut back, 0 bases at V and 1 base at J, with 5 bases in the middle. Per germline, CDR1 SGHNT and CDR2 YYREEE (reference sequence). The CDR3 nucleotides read TGTGCCAGCAGCTTGGTTGGATCCTACGAGCAGTACTTC. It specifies CASSLVGSYEQYF.

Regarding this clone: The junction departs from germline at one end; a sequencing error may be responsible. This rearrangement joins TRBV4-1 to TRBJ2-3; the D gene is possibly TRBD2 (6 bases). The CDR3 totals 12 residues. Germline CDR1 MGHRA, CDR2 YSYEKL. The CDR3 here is CASRDYGETPYF. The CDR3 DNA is TGCGCCAGCAGGGACTACGGGGAAACGCCGTATTTT.

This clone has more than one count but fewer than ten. In DNA, the CDR3 is TGTGCCAGCAGCCCCGACGCATCCTACGAGCAGTACTTC. It translates to CASSPDASYEQYF. The chain has TRBV7-9 and TRBJ2-7; no firm D call. Germline V gene data show CDR1 as SEHNR and CDR2 as FQNEAQ (reference sequence). This CDR3 spans 13 amino acids. Deletions cut 5 bases from V and 1 base from J, with 9 bases between.

CDR3 sequence: CASSAQGGGYTF. CDR3 DNA: TGTGCCAGCAGTGCCCAGGGAGGGGGCTACACCTTC. The rearrangement uses TRBV25-1 and TRBJ1-2; D may be TRBD1 (5 bases). Looked up from germline, CDR1 is MGHDK and CDR2 is SYGVNS. CDR3 length: 12 residues. V lost 4 bases and J 8 bases, leaving 11 bases between the germline ends.

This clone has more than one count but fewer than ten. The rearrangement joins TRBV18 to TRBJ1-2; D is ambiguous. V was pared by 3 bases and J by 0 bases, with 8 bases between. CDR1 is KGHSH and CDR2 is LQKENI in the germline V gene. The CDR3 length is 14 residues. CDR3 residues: CASSPGVANYGYTF. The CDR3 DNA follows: TGTGCCAGCTCACCCGGGGTAGCTAACTATGGCTACACCTTC.

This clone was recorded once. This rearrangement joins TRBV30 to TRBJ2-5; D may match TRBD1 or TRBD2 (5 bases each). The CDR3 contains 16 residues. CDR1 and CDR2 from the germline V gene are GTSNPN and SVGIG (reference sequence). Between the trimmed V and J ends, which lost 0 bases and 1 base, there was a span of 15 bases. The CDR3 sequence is CAWSVLGTWTQETQYF. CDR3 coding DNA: TGTGCCTGGAGTGTGTTGGGGACCTGGACCCAAGAGACCCAGTACTTC.